This T cell receptor beta chain was profiled in a study of CD8 T cells in ankylosing spondylitis. General observations from the study: Disease-associated clones were reportedly significantly overrepresented in matched ankylosing spondylitis synovial fluid. The study identified a TCR beta motif of about eight highly homologous variants that appeared characteristic of ankylosing spondylitis blood.

This clonotype has a count of ten or more. Its antigen remains unidentified. V was pared by 6 bases and J by 9 bases, with 12 bases of the junction left unmatched. Germline V gene sequence: CDR1 SGHTA, CDR2 FQGNSA. This CDR3 region has 16 residues. One entry per CDR3 protein results from TCRdb running MiXCR on the 5' RACE reads. The sample carries roughly 350,000 distinct CDR3 sequences, around 7.6% recorded once. J is TRBJ2-1 and V is TRBV7-2; 12 bases are a match to TRBD2. The clonotype originates from a male donor with ankylosing spondylitis. Input material: blood, either unsorted or a sorted T cell fraction (not recorded which). CDR3 loop: CASSRRLAGGPGEQFF. In DNA form, the CDR3 reads TGTGCCAGCAGTCGAAGGCTAGCGGGAGGGCCAGGTGAGCAGTTCTTC.